The rows below give T cell receptor beta chains drawn from one sample of a study of shared clonotypes between healthy human individuals. Method: immunoSEQ multiplex PCR; TCRdb's copy keeps in-frame clones and lacks some. The sample includes some 2.1 million clones, around 95% of them seen just once. The sequenced material came from naive CD8+ T cells from PBMCs. The receptors were gathered from a young man in good health. Some clones in this sample may be carry-over from other donors' samples. Both conserved end residues are part of each CDR3. D genes are given only for firm matches. Clone size appears in some rows only: once, few, many, or a class for an expanded clone.

-,TRBJ2-5,-,TRBV14,TGTGCCAGCAGCCACCTCCTGGAGACCCAGTACTTC,CASSHLLETQYF
-,TRBJ2-7,TRBD1,TRBV27,TGTGCCAGCAGTTTCGGACAGGGTGTCTACGAGCAGTACTTC,CASSFGQGVYEQYF
once,TRBJ2-5,-,TRBV4-3,TGCGCCAGCAGCCACCAATTAGGGGGGGAGACCCAGTACTTC,CASSHQLGGETQYF
few,TRBJ1-5,-,TRBV18,TGTGCCAGCTCACTAACGGTTGAGCGCAATCAGCCCCAGCATTTT,CASSLTVERNQPQHF
-,TRBJ2-1,-,TRBV27,TGTGCCAGCAGTTTAGGGATAACCTCCTACAATGAGCAGTTCTTC,CASSLGITSYNEQFF
-,TRBJ2-2,-,TRBV6-5,TGTGCCAGCAGTTACACCCGGGGGAACACCGGGGAGCTGTTTTTT,CASSYTRGNTGELFF
-,TRBJ2-1,-,TRBV13,TGTGCCAGCAGCTTTAGTTCTCGGGTTAGCAGGCACAATGAGCAGTTCTTC,CASSFSSRVSRHNEQFF
-,TRBJ2-1,TRBD2,TRBV13,TGTGCCAGCAATGGCGGGAGAGTGAATGAGCAGTTCTTC,CASNGGRVNEQFF
-,TRBJ1-2,TRBD1,TRBV5-1,TGCGCCAGCAGCTTGGTACCGGGACAGATGCATGGCTACACCTTC,CASSLVPGQMHGYTF
-,TRBJ2-1,TRBD2,TRBV29-1,TGCAGCGTCGAGGGACTAGCGGTAAATGAGCAGTTCTTC,CSVEGLAVNEQFF
-,TRBJ1-2,TRBD1,TRBV29-1,TGCAGCGTTTTGGCCCGGACAGGGGACCCCTATGGCTACACCTTC,CSVLARTGDPYGYTF
-,TRBJ2-1,TRBD1,TRBV7-8,TGTGCCAGCAGCTTAGGACAGGGGGCCTTCTACAATGAGCAGTTCTTC,CASSLGQGAFYNEQFF
-,TRBJ2-7,-,TRBV6-1,TGTGCCAGCAGTGAAGGGAAACCCTACGAGCAGTACTTC,CASSEGKPYEQYF
-,TRBJ1-2,-,TRBV11-2,TGTGCCAGCAGCCCCAGACAGCCCCACTATGGCTACACCTTC,CASSPRQPHYGYTF
few,TRBJ1-5,-,TRBV5-6,TGTGCCAGCGCTCAGCCCCAGCATTTT,CASAQPQHF
-,TRBJ2-7,TRBD2,TRBV15,TGTGCCACCAGGGGCGGGGGTAGCTACGAGCAGTACTTC,CATRGGGSYEQYF
-,TRBJ2-2,TRBD2,TRBV11-1,TGTGCCAGCAGCCATTTGAGGACTAGCGGGAGGATCGCCGGGGAGCTGTTTTTT,CASSHLRTSGRIAGELFF
-,TRBJ1-1,-,TRBV6-1,TGTGCCAGCAGTGATGCGGGAAACACTGAAGCTTTCTTT,CASSDAGNTEAFF
-,TRBJ1-1,-,TRBV9,TGTGCCAGCAGCGTAGGGGCTTTTCAGAACACTGAAGCTTTCTTT,CASSVGAFQNTEAFF
-,TRBJ1-2,-,TRBV10-3,TGTGCCATCAGCCCAATGTCTATCGCAAGAGACTATGGCTACACCTTC,CAISPMSIARDYGYTF
-,TRBJ2-7,TRBD2,TRBV28,TGTGCCAGCACCACGCGACTAGCGGGAGAACGAGACGAGCAGTACTTC,CASTTRLAGERDEQYF
-,TRBJ2-7,-,TRBV7-2,TGTGCCAGCAGCCCCCTTTTCGGGGACCAATGGTACGAGCAGTACTTC,CASSPLFGDQWYEQYF
once,TRBJ2-3,-,TRBV5-4,TGTGCCAGCAGCTCAGACGATCTCGGCATCGAGACTAGCACAGATACGCAGTATTTT,CASSSDDLGIETSTDTQYF